Detailed here is one T cell receptor (beta chain). Its binding antigen is unknown. No much larger clonotype is one base removed from it; base qualities were not supplied. Trimming removed 1 base from V and 3 bases from J, leaving 14 bases between the germline ends. The germline V gene gives CDR1 as SGHRS and CDR2 as YFSETQ. The cysteine opens and the phenylalanine closes a CDR3 of 16 amino acids. Of all the DNA, just the CDR3 is kept, 48 bases in frame from base 1. Library creation used the immunoSEQ multiplex PCR assay. The immuneACCESS repertoire file appears here via TCRdb, limited to in-frame rearrangements. These files lack a portion of the clones; in checked studies, under half of the deficit traces to unresolved V genes, and the cause of the others is not known. The sample table lists some 980 clones, over 75% of them with a count of one. The top ten hold about 12% of the sample. Because repertoires were sampled repeatedly during chemoradiotherapy, clonal expansion in the tumor microenvironment could be followed.

The data derive from a study of chemoradiotherapy in HPV16-positive cancers (dated by TCRdb to about 2022). Notes on the research overall: Candidate HPV-specific T-cell clones and common TCR motifs were defined through functional T-cell assays on cells from two HPV16-positive patients. The study asked whether T-cell immunity against the HPV oncoproteins E6 and E7 changes during chemoradiotherapy and whether it affects survival. The candidate HPV-specific TCRs and motifs were then tracked in TCR repertoires from over 80 patients with HPV-related cancers. Results the study describes overall, beyond this receptor: Among HPV16-positive patients, expansion of HPV-responsive T cells during chemoradiotherapy was associated with better recurrence-free survival. The survival association was reported for HPV16-positive patients, and the functional definition of HPV-specific T cells was derived from only a couple of HPV16-positive patients. Expansion of candidate HPV-specific clones and E7-related TCR motifs was observed in the tumor microenvironment during treatment, whereas no such expansion was observed for non-HPV-specific T cells.

This TCR derives from a human donor with HPV-associated anogenital cancer. This specimen consisted of tumor tissue, obtained from a patient who underwent chemoradiotherapy. The sequence links TRBV5-1 to TRBJ1-5, and the D gene may be TRBD1, 5 bases matching. The sequenced DNA is TGCGCCAGCAGCTTGCCTTCGACAGAATTCAATCAGCCCCAGCATTTT. This sequence encodes CASSLPSTEFNQPQHF.